Presented here are 10 T cell receptor beta chains from one specimen sequenced in a study of OX40 agonist ivuxolimab in advanced cancers. Here immunoSEQ multiplex PCR was the method, and the copy in TCRdb shows in-frame clones only, minus some. The table records about 30,000 clones, around 87% of them present only once. The sample in question was CD4+ or CD8+ T cells sorted from blood, obtained in a trial of the OX40 agonist ivuxolimab. The receptors were sampled from an adult with an advanced solid tumor such as melanoma, head and neck, liver or kidney cancer.

The V call is TRBV5-1, the J call TRBJ1-4, with D possibly matching TRBD1 (5 bases). The germline CDR1 and CDR2 sequences are SGHRS and YFSETQ. The V end was cut by 0 bases, the J end by 4 bases, with 7 bases between. The CDR3 is 14 residues long. CDR3: CASSLAQVNEKLFF. CDR3 nucleotides: TGCGCCAGCAGCTTGGCACAGGTTAATGAAAAACTGTTTTTT. The variable domain in full, with the rest retrieved from reference TRBV5-1 and TRBJ1-4, is KAGVTQTPRYLIKTRGQQVTLSCSPISGHRSVSWYQQTPGQGLQFLFEYFSETQRNKGNFPGRFSGRQFSNSRSEMNVSTLELGDSALYLCASSLAQVNEKLFFGSGTQLSVL.

The chain uses TRBV7-9 and TRBJ1-1; D might be TRBD1 (6 bases). Trimming took off 1 base at V and 8 bases at J, with 17 bases between the two ends. CDR3 length: 15 residues. Per germline, CDR1 SEHNR and CDR2 FQNEAQ (reference sequence). CDR3 coding DNA: TGTGCCAGCAGCTTAGGCGGCAGGGGACATGGAGAAGCTTTCTTT. Its translation: CASSLGGRGHGEAFF.

The chain links TRBV6-5 to TRBJ1-1, with a weak D call TRBD1 (6 bases). The CDR3 is made up of 14 amino acids. Germline CDR1 reads MNHEY; CDR2 reads SVGAGI. The V gene lost 0 bases and the J gene lost 4 bases, with 9 bases spanning the gap. The CDR3 sequence is CASSYSKGGTEAFF. CDR3 bases: TGTGCCAGCAGTTACTCGAAAGGGGGCACTGAAGCTTTCTTT.

V usage is TRBV27 and J usage is TRBJ2-7; tentative D call: TRBD1 (6 bases). In germline, CDR1 is MNHEY, CDR2 SMNVEV (reference sequence). The CDR3 has 14 residues. Trimming stripped 3 bases from V and 3 bases from J, with 12 bases between. In nucleotides, the CDR3 is TGTGCCAGCAGTTTCAGGGGCCCCATCTACGAGCAGTACTTC. Residues: CASSFRGPIYEQYF.

The chain links TRBV4-1 to TRBJ2-7, with a possible D match to TRBD1 (5 bases). This CDR3 region has 13 residues. Between the trimmed V and J ends, which lost 3 bases and 7 bases, there was a span of 13 bases. Germline CDR1 reads MGHRA; CDR2 reads YSYEKL. CDR3 protein: CASSQIGAGEQYF. As DNA, the CDR3 is TGCGCCAGCAGCCAGATAGGGGCCGGGGAGCAGTACTTC.

This clone has a single count. The V gene is TRBV10-3, the J gene TRBJ2-3; 12 positions agree with TRBD2. The ends lost 5 bases at V and 2 bases at J; junction bases unmatched: 5. Germline V CDR1 and CDR2: ENHRY, SYGVKD. The CDR3 is made up of 16 amino acids. As DNA, the CDR3 is TGTGCCATCAGTAGCGGACTAGCGGGGTTCACAGATACGCAGTATTTT. It translates to CAISSGLAGFTDTQYF.

The chain links TRBV27 to TRBJ2-2; D may be TRBD1 or TRBD2 (6 bases each). The CDR3 runs to 15 residues. Germline assignment: CDR1 MNHEY and CDR2 SMNVEV (reference sequence). V shed 1 base and J shed 3 bases, with 9 bases lying between them. Here the CDR3 reads CASSLWGADTGELFF. CDR3 DNA sequence: TGTGCCAGCAGTTTATGGGGGGCTGACACCGGGGAGCTGTTTTTT.

The gene calls are TRBV25-1 and TRBJ2-5, with D perhaps TRBD1 (7 bases). V lost 5 bases, J lost 4 bases, and 14 bases lay in between. This CDR3 spans 14 amino acids. CDR1 is MGHDK, CDR2 SYGVNS, per germline. The CDR3 spells CASSYDREVETQYF. DNA for the CDR3: TGTGCCAGCAGTTACGACAGGGAGGTAGAGACCCAGTACTTC.

The V call is TRBV7-8, the J call TRBJ2-3; D not certain. Germline values: CDR1 SGHVS, CDR2 FQNEAQ. V was pared by 2 bases and J by 4 bases, with 1 base between. CDR3 size: 11 residues. The CDR3 reads CASSLPDTQYF. The CDR3 coding sequence is TGTGCCAGCAGCTTACCAGATACGCAGTATTTT.

The chain employs TRBV28 and TRBJ1-6, with TRBD1 as a possible D gene (5 bases). Germline V gene sequence: CDR1 MDHEN, CDR2 SYDVKM. CDR3 size: 10 residues. Between the trimmed V and J ends, which lost 11 bases and 15 bases, there was a span of 14 bases. The CDR3 nucleotides are TGTGCCGCGGGGGTTTTGGACCTCCACTTT. Translating gives CAAGVLDLHF.